The 14 T cell receptor beta chains given below trace back to one sample, sequenced in a study of molecular identifiers for immune sequencing clone quantification. In TCRdb, the PCR reads were re-called with MiXCR into one record per CDR3 protein. The profile shows a few hundred thousand distinct CDR3 sequences, about a fifth of them singletons. The specimen sequenced was naive CD8+ T cells from blood, with Jurkat cell RNA spiked in. The subset here: FACS-sorted CD8+CD4-CCR7+CD45RA+ naive T cells. The receptors here all came from a human donor in good health. Some libraries in this study had Jurkat cell RNA spiked in.

The chain joins TRBV20-1 to TRBJ2-1, with 7 bases that match TRBD2. The CDR3 length is 15 residues. V dropped 0 bases and J dropped 8; count of bases not matched to a gene: 10. Per the germline V gene, CDR1 is DFQATT and CDR2 is SNEGSKA (reference sequence). CDR3 DNA sequence: TGCAGTGCTAGAGATCGCAGGACTAGTATTTATGAGCAGTTCTTC. Translating gives CSARDRRTSIYEQFF.

This clonotype was observed at least ten times. The rearrangement joins TRBV7-6 to TRBJ1-5; 7 bases are a match to TRBD1. J gave up 0 bases and V 5 bases, and 4 bases lay outside the gene matches. The CDR3 spans 15 residues. CDR1 is SGHVS, CDR2 FNYEAQ, per germline. The CDR3 protein is CASSPWTGSNQPQHF. The CDR3 DNA is TGTGCCAGCAGCCCTTGGACAGGTAGCAATCAGCCCCAGCATTTT.

This clonotype has a count of ten or more. The chain combines TRBV5-1 with TRBJ1-4, with D perhaps matching TRBD1 (6 bases). The CDR3 totals 14 residues. Germline CDR1 is SGHRS and CDR2 is YFSETQ. V lost 8 bases to trimming and J lost 4 bases, with 15 bases between them. CDR3 in amino acids: CASRFDRNNEKLFF. The CDR3, as DNA: TGCGCCAGTCGATTTGACAGGAATAATGAAAAACTGTTTTTT.

This clonotype was seen at least ten times. The CDR3 reads CSALPGQGPPYNYGYTF. CDR3 nucleotide sequence: TGCAGTGCTCTACCGGGACAGGGCCCCCCATATAACTATGGCTACACCTTC. The chain is built from TRBV20-1 and TRBJ1-2, with 9 bases aligning to TRBD1. The J segment lost 1 base and the V segment lost 5 bases, leaving 14 bases of the junction unmatched. The CDR3 runs to 17 residues. From germline, CDR1 is DFQATT and CDR2 SNEGSKA (reference sequence).

This clonotype was counted between two and nine times. The chain has TRBV18 and TRBJ1-1; no reliable D call. Germline CDR1 and CDR2: KGHSH and LQKENI. V was clipped by 2 bases and J by 1 base, with 8 bases between them. The CDR3 extends over 14 amino acids. CDR3 amino acids: CASSPLVQNTEAFF. In nucleotides, the CDR3 is TGTGCCAGCTCACCATTAGTACAGAACACTGAAGCTTTCTTT.

This clonotype has ten or more counts. V is TRBV28 and J is TRBJ1-1; possibly TRBD1 for D (5 bases). Looked up from germline, CDR1 is MDHEN and CDR2 is SYDVKM. Trimming stripped 5 bases from V and 4 bases from J, with 20 bases between. This CDR3 has 16 amino acids. The CDR3, as DNA: TGTGCCAGCAGTCCCGTGCGGGGGGATAGAAGCACTGAAGCTTTCTTT. Translating gives CASSPVRGDRSTEAFF.

As for this clonotype: It may be a read error: a sequence one base away is much more abundant. The chain is built from TRBV7-8 and TRBJ1-5; TRBD1 is a possible D gene (5 bases). The CDR3 extends over 20 amino acids. Germline V CDR1 and CDR2: SGHVS, FQNEAQ. The V and J ends lost 5 bases and 1 base respectively, with 27 bases between them. The CDR3: CASSLHSSLDTVGSNQPQHF. CDR3 DNA: TGTGCCAGCAGCCTCCACTCGAGTTTGGACACTGTCGGCAGCAATCAGCCCCAGCATTTT.

Comment on this clonotype: A much more abundant neighbour one base away suggests this may be a read error. V gene TRBV5-5 combines with J gene TRBJ2-1, with 9 bases that match TRBD2. Germline V gene data show CDR1 as SGHKS and CDR2 as YYEKEE (reference sequence). This CDR3 is built from 15 residues. The CDR3: CASTPGTSNYSEQFF. CDR3 DNA sequence: TGTGCCAGCACCCCCGGGACTAGCAACTACAGTGAGCAGTTCTTC. The full variable domain, its missing parts supplied by reference TRBV5-5 and TRBJ2-1, is DAGVTQSPTHLIKTRGQQVTLRCSPISGHKSVSWYQQVLGQGPQFIFQYYEKEERGRGNFPDRFSARQFPNYSSELNVNALLLGDSALYLCASTPGTSNYSEQFFGPGTRLTVL.

This clonotype was observed at least ten times. This chain connects TRBV4-2 to TRBJ2-7; 10 bases map to TRBD2. The CDR3 covers 13 residues. Germline loops: CDR1 LGHNA, CDR2 YNFKEQ. V was clipped by 1 base and J by 12 bases; unmatched bases: 6. The CDR3 sequence: CASSQALAGVLYF. As DNA, the CDR3 is TGTGCCAGCAGCCAAGCGCTAGCGGGAGTCCTGTACTTC.

On this clonotype itself: Being one base from a much bigger clone, this may be a read error. The chain has TRBV19 and TRBJ2-5; unclear D gene. With 0 bases removed from V and 2 bases from J, the gap between germline ends came to 10 bases. The CDR3 extends over 15 amino acids. Germline values: CDR1 LNHDA, CDR2 SQIVND (reference sequence). The CDR3 region is CASSIDIGEQETQYF. The CDR3 DNA sequence: TGTGCCAGTAGTATAGATATAGGCGAACAAGAGACCCAGTACTTC.

The rearrangement links TRBV4-1 to TRBJ2-2; D call uncertain. The V end lost 0 bases, the J end lost 4 bases, and 9 bases lay between the germline ends. This CDR3 comprises 15 residues. CDR1 and CDR2 (germline): MGHRA, YSYEKL. The CDR3 protein is CASSQDVVSTGELFF. The CDR3 nucleotides read TGCGCCAGCAGCCAAGACGTGGTCAGCACCGGGGAGCTGTTTTTT.

This chain joins TRBV30 and TRBJ2-1; weak D call: TRBD2 (5 bases). CDR1 is GTSNPN, CDR2 SVGIG, per germline (reference sequence). This CDR3 has 12 residues. V shed 3 bases and J shed 10 bases, with 13 bases lying between them. The CDR3 DNA reads as TGTGCCTGGAGCGGGGATACGGGGGAGCAGTTCTTC. Its translation: CAWSGDTGEQFF. The full variable domain, with the rest looked up from reference TRBV30 and TRBJ2-1, is SQTIHQWPATLVQPVGSPLSLECTVEGTSNPNLYWYRQAAGRGLQLLFYSVGIGQISSEVPQNLSASRPQDRQFILSSKKLLLSDSGFYLCAWSGDTGEQFFGPGTRLTVL.

In its sample, this clonotype was seen many times. V gene TRBV20-1 combines with J gene TRBJ2-7; TRBD2 matches at 11 bases. Trimming at V came to 0 bases and at J to 6 bases, leaving 7 bases not matched to a gene. Germline V CDR1 and CDR2: DFQATT, SNEGSKA (reference sequence). This CDR3 region has 15 residues. CDR3 sequence (DNA): TGCAGTGCTAGAGATTGGAGACTAGCGGGGTCCGAGCAGTACTTC. Its translation: CSARDWRLAGSEQYF.

Regarding this clonotype: A read error is possible here, since a much larger clone lies one base away. This chain links TRBV5-3 with TRBJ1-4; 8 bases are shared with TRBD1. TRBV5-3 is annotated as an ORF whose role is uncertain. CDR3 length: 16 amino acids. As DNA, the CDR3 is TGTGCCAGCAGCTTGGACCAGGGGGCGACGGGAGAAAAACCGTTTTTT. Protein product: CASSLDQGATGEKPFF.